Following are 17 T cell receptor beta chains from one sample sequenced in a study of a mutant IDH1 vaccine in newly diagnosed glioma. Their specific antigens are unknown. The time point is: week 47, end of study. It was 300 ug of mutant IDH1 20-mer peptide that made up each vaccine dose, given with topical imiquimod. Assay: immunoSEQ multiplex PCR; the TCRdb copy retains only in-frame clones and omits some. Altogether about 24,000 clones are present, roughly 87% being singletons, with the ten largest covering around 3.8%. The sequences come from PBMCs, collected from a glioma patient whose treatment included an IDH1 peptide vaccine. The receptor set was obtained from a man between 35 and 55 years old with glioma. Some clones in this sample may be carry-over from other donors' samples.

On this clone: Its ends do not fully match the called genes, so a read error is possible. This chain uses TRBV7-7 with TRBJ2-1; 8 bases align to TRBD1. The CDR3 covers 16 residues. The germline V gene encodes CDR1 SSHAT and CDR2 FNYEAQ (reference sequence). The DNA for the CDR3 is TGTGCTAGCAGCAAAGGGGCAGGGGGCGAGGTGGATGAGCAGTTCTTC. Translation gives CASSKGAGGEVDEQFF.

J is TRBJ2-7 and V is TRBV2, with D unresolved. The CDR3 spans 14 residues. V was cut by 2 bases and J by 0 bases, with 8 bases left in between. The germline CDR1 and CDR2 sequences are SNHLY and FYNNEI. CDR3 sequence (DNA): TGTGCCAGCAGTGAACTACTGAGCTCCTACGAGCAGTACTTC. Protein product: CASSELLSSYEQYF. Filled out from reference TRBV2 and TRBJ2-7, the complete variable domain reads EPEVTQTPSHQVTQMGQEVILRCVPISNHLYFYWYRQILGQKVEFLVSFYNNEISEKSEIFDDQFSVERPDGSNFTLKIRSTKLEDSAMYFCASSELLSSYEQYFGPGTRLTVT.

V usage is TRBV6-1 and J usage is TRBJ2-5, with no clear D. V lost 4 bases and J lost 0, with 3 bases in between. Germline values: CDR1 MNHNS, CDR2 SASEGT. This CDR3 spans 12 amino acids. The CDR3 loop reads CASSVYQETQYF. The CDR3 DNA is TGTGCCAGCAGTGTGTACCAAGAGACCCAGTACTTC.

The V call is TRBV10-3, the J call TRBJ1-5, with 7 bases lining up with TRBD1. The germline V gene has CDR1 ENHRY and CDR2 SYGVKD. Trimming took 3 bases from V and 6 from J; bases not matched to a gene: 14. The CDR3 totals 17 residues. The CDR3 spells CAISDSTGVSVSQPQHF. The CDR3 coding sequence is TGTGCCATCAGTGATTCTACAGGGGTGTCCGTGAGTCAGCCCCAGCATTTT.

The chain employs TRBV5-1 and TRBJ1-2; D perhaps matches TRBD1 (6 bases). This CDR3 comprises 13 residues. V shed 3 bases and J shed 1 base, with 7 bases lying between them. Germline values: CDR1 SGHRS, CDR2 YFSETQ. The CDR3 DNA reads as TGCGCCAGCAGCTGGGACAATAACTATGGCTACACCTTC. The encoded protein is CASSWDNNYGYTF.

The J gene is TRBJ2-1, the V gene TRBV6-4; 14 nucleotides align to TRBD2. V lost 9 bases, J lost 6 bases, and 7 bases stayed unmatched. The CDR3 spans 15 residues. Germline CDR1 MRHNA, CDR2 SNTAGT. The CDR3 nucleotides are TGTGCCAGTTCGACTAGCGGGGGGGCGGGCAATGAGCAGTTCTTC. Amino acid sequence: CASSTSGGAGNEQFF.

The V and J genes are TRBV7-9 and TRBJ2-1, with 9 bases matching TRBD1. This CDR3 has 17 residues. The germline V gene encodes CDR1 SEHNR and CDR2 FQNEAQ (reference sequence). V was pared by 5 bases and J by 6 bases, with 14 bases of the junction left unmatched. CDR3 DNA sequence: TGTGCCAGCAGCCTCGACCGGGACAGGGCAATAACCAATGAGCAGTTCTTC. The encoded protein is CASSLDRDRAITNEQFF.

This chain joins TRBV7-2 and TRBJ2-3; 10 bases line up with TRBD2. CDR1 SGHTA and CDR2 FQGNSA come from the germline V gene. The CDR3 extends over 15 amino acids. V lost 5 bases to trimming and J lost 1 base; unmatched junction nucleotides: 3. Written as DNA, the CDR3 is TGTGCCAGCAGCACCGGGACTAGCGGCACAGATACGCAGTATTTT. It specifies CASSTGTSGTDTQYF.

The V and J genes are TRBV28 and TRBJ2-7; D not certain. The V and J ends lost 5 bases and 7 bases respectively, with 9 bases between them. CDR3 size: 11 residues. CDR1 is MDHEN and CDR2 is SYDVKM in the germline V gene. The CDR3, as DNA: TGTGCCAGCAGTCAACTACGAGAGCAGTACTTC. It specifies CASSQLREQYF.

The V and J genes are TRBV6-1 and TRBJ1-5; D might be TRBD1 (5 bases). The length of the CDR3 is 14 residues. V was pared by 7 bases and J by 5 bases, with 15 bases between. The germline CDR1 and CDR2 sequences are MNHNS and SASEGT. In DNA, the CDR3 is TGTGCCAGCACTCACAATGTGGGGGATCAGCCCCAGCATTTT. It is translated as CASTHNVGDQPQHF.

Only one count was recorded for this clone. The chain is built from TRBV2 and TRBJ1-4; the D gene is possibly TRBD1 (6 bases). The CDR3 sequence is 13 residues long. Germline CDR1 reads SNHLY; CDR2 reads FYNNEI. Trimming took off 11 bases at V and 7 bases at J, with 17 bases between the two ends. CDR3 in amino acids: CAGASNRAEKLFF. Written as DNA, the CDR3 is TGTGCCGGAGCCTCCAACAGGGCTGAAAAACTGTTTTTT.

This clone has only a few counts. This chain joins TRBV15 and TRBJ1-6; D not certain. This CDR3 is 14 amino acids long. Looked up from germline, CDR1 is LNHNV and CDR2 is YYDKDF (reference sequence). The germline V and J ends were trimmed by 3 bases and 1 base, with 4 bases remaining between them. CDR3 in DNA: TGTGCCACCAGCAGGGCTTCCTATAATTCACCCCTCCACTTT. Residues: CATSRASYNSPLHF.

The chain uses TRBV14 and TRBJ2-1; the D gene is possibly TRBD2 (6 bases). The CDR3 has 15 residues. Germline CDR1 reads SGHDN; CDR2 reads FVKESK. V dropped 2 bases and J dropped 1 base, with 9 bases sitting between them. CDR3 residues: CASSQLRGSYNEQFF. The CDR3 DNA reads TGTGCCAGCAGCCAACTGCGGGGTTCCTACAATGAGCAGTTCTTC.

The CDR3 DNA is TGTGCCAGCAGTGATGGGGGATCGGCGGGAAACACCATATATTTT. Its protein product is CASSDGGSAGNTIYF. V usage is TRBV2 and J usage is TRBJ1-3, with a tentative D call TRBD1 (5 bases). CDR1 and CDR2 (germline): SNHLY, FYNNEI. This CDR3 is built from 15 residues. Trimming stripped 3 bases from V and 4 bases from J, with 13 bases between.

The genes are TRBV7-3 and TRBJ1-1; 8 bases agree with TRBD1. The germline CDR1 and CDR2 sequences are SGHTA and FQGTGA. Trimming removed 3 bases from V and 1 base from J; junction bases left unmatched: 1. This CDR3 has 14 residues. The DNA for the CDR3 is TGTGCCAGCAGCTTTGGGACAGGGAACACTGAAGCTTTCTTT. The encoded protein is CASSFGTGNTEAFF.

V gene TRBV7-2 combines with J gene TRBJ2-4; no firm D call. Germline-derived CDR1 and CDR2 are SGHTA and FQGNSA. CDR3 length: 13 amino acids. V dropped 0 bases and J dropped 3 bases, with 3 bases sitting between them. CDR3 bases: TGTGCCAGCAGCTTAGCCAACAAAAACATTCAGTACTTC. Translated: CASSLANKNIQYF.

V gene TRBV10-3 combines with J gene TRBJ2-5, with TRBD1 as a possible D gene (6 bases). The V and J ends lost 7 bases and 3 bases respectively, with 12 bases between them. The germline gives CDR1 ENHRY, CDR2 SYGVKD. CDR3 size: 13 residues. The CDR3 region has the DNA TGTGCCATCAAGGGGGACGGAGAAGAGACCCAGTACTTC. Encoded protein: CAIKGDGEETQYF.